This TCR beta chain is drawn from a study of identifying expanded T cells in peripheral blood. Regarding the study as a whole: Clone count variance between approximately two-week samples rose with total template count. Technical replicates showed about 1.1 changed clones; two weeks roughly 16; four weeks 19.

There are a few counts of this clone. Its antigen is undetermined. This CDR3 has 13 residues. Method: immunoSEQ multiplex PCR; TCRdb's copy keeps in-frame clones and lacks some. The table includes about 100,000 clones, 87% detected once. Healthy donors had no documented immune events, such as infections, while sampled. The chain links TRBV21-1 to TRBJ1-6; the D call of TRBD1 is as the table states it, not checked on the DNA. TRBV21-1 constitutes a pseudogene. The sample taken for sequencing was blood. The sequence was obtained from a person between 18 and 75 years old in good health. The CDR3 nucleotides are TGTGCCAGCACTAGGACAGGGGGCTCACCCCTCCACTTT. Translation gives CASTRTGGSPLHF.